This T cell receptor (beta chain) was identified during a study of T cell repertoires in cytomegalovirus infection (dated by TCRdb to about 2019). In terms of the full investigation: Because public TCR beta signatures pointed to carriage of CMV infection together with the matching HLA type, the HLA type of each donor mattered for the analysis.

Results and caveats for the whole study, not just this receptor: Cumulative frequency of public TCR beta family members discriminated carriers of CMV infection plus the relevant HLA type in this cohort and an independent roughly 320-donor cohort. The ex vivo response was dominated by HLA-C-restricted CMV-specific TCR beta clonotypes, which also provided the single most frequent clonotype in two of eight donors.

The V end gives up 5 bases and the J end 4 bases, leaving 9 bases in the junction not matched to a gene. Its CDR3 holds 15 amino acids, cysteine through valine. CDR3 DNA only is kept here, 45 bases in frame from base 1. Via the germline V gene (reference sequence), CDR1 is SEHNR and CDR2 FQNEAQ. This clonotype was counted ten times or more. Its antigen is still unknown. Qualities for individual bases were not recorded, and no much larger clone is one base off. Sequenced using an Illumina HiSeq 1500. TCRdb took the public reads, trimmed them with fastp at Q25, ran MiXCR for clone calling and kept in-frame beta chains. Rows with a matching CDR3 protein are joined into one entry that keeps the most common DNA and genes. Across this sample there are nearly 650,000 distinct CDR3 sequences, with 20% to 25% seen only once. The ten biggest clones cover roughly 8% of the sample.

The sequencing input was CD8+ T cells from PBMCs. This TCR came from a human donor in good health (CMV status not recorded). Some clones in this sample may be carry-over from other donors' samples. The V and J genes are TRBV7-9 and TRBJ2-7; 9 bases in between match TRBD1. The CDR3 region: CASSLSDRGTYEQYV. The base sequence is TGTGCCAGCAGCCTCTCGGACAGGGGAACATACGAGCAGTACGTC.